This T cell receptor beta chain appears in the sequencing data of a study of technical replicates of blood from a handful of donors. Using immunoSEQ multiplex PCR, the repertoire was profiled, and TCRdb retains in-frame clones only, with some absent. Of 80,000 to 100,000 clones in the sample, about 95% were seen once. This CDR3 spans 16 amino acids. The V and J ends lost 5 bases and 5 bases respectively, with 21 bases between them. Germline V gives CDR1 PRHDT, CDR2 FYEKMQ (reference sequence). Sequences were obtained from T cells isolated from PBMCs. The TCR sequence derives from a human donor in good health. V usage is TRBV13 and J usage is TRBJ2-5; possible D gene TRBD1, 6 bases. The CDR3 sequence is CASSGETGRPEETQYF. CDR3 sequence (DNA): TGTGCCAGCAGCGGTGAAACAGGGCGCCCAGAGGAGACCCAGTACTTC.